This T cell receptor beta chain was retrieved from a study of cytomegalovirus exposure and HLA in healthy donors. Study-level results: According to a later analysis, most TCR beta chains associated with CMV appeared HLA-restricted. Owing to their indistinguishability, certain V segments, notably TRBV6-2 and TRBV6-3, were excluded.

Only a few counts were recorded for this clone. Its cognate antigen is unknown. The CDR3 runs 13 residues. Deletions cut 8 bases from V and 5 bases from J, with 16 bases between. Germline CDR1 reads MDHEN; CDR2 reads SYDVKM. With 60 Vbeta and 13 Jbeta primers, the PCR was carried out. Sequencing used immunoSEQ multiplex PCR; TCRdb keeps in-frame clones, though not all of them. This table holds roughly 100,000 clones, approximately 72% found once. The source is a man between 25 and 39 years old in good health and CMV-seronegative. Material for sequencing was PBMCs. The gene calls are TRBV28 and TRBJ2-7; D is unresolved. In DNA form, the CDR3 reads TGTGCCAGCGGGCGACCCGCGCCGCACGAGCAGTACTTC. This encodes CASGRPAPHEQYF.